Detailed here is one T cell receptor beta chain. No antigen is known for it. Overlapping HIV-1 Gag 15-mer peptides at 0.85 to 1 ug per peptide per mL were used. Sorting of responding CD4+ T cells relied on upregulated CD40 ligand together with CD69. The data were obtained in a study of persistence of HIV-infected CD4 T cells. Background on the study: Multiple blood draws of up to 180 mL, except two donors with single leukapheresis. Notes on the study in general: Degenerate expanded CDR3beta sequences were enriched among CMV- and Gag-responding cells.

This was the immunoSEQ version 4 assay in survey mode. Genomic DNA was diluted to roughly 10 ng/uL, up to roughly 1 ug per sample. TCRdb's table, derived via immunoSEQ multiplex PCR, lists solely in-frame clones and lacks some. The sample lists around 13,000 clones, under 70% occurring once. Germline V gives CDR1 SNHLY, CDR2 FYNNEI. The CDR3 spans 14 residues. The V gene end was trimmed by 5 bases and the J gene end by 5 bases; junction bases not matched to a gene: 8. The chain combines TRBV2 with TRBJ1-1, with 7 bases fitting TRBD1. The clonotype was recovered from an adult man with HIV who was CMV-seropositive. The source was CD4+ T cells sorted from PBMCs after roughly 18-hour stimulation, collected from a patient who received antiretroviral therapy. CDR3 in DNA: TGTGCCAGCAGTCCCGGGGAGGGGGCTACTGAAGCTTTCTTT. Amino acid sequence: CASSPGEGATEAFF.